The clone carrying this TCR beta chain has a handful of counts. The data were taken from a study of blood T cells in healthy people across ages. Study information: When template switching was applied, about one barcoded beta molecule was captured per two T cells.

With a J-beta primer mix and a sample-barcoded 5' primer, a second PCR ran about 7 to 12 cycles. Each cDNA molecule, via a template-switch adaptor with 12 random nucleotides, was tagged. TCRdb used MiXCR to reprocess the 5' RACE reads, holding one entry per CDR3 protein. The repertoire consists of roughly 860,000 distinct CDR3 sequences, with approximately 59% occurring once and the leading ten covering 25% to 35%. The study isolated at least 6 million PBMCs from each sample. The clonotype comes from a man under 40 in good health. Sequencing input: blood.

The CDR3 is CASSLVMSTDTQYF. CDR3 coding DNA: TGTGCCAGCAGCTTAGTGATGAGCACAGATACGCAGTATTTT. The V and J genes are TRBV7-8 and TRBJ2-3, with D unresolved. The germline CDR1 and CDR2 sequences are SGHVS and FQNEAQ. The length of the CDR3 is 14 residues. The V end was cut by 1 base, the J end by 0 bases, with 5 bases between.